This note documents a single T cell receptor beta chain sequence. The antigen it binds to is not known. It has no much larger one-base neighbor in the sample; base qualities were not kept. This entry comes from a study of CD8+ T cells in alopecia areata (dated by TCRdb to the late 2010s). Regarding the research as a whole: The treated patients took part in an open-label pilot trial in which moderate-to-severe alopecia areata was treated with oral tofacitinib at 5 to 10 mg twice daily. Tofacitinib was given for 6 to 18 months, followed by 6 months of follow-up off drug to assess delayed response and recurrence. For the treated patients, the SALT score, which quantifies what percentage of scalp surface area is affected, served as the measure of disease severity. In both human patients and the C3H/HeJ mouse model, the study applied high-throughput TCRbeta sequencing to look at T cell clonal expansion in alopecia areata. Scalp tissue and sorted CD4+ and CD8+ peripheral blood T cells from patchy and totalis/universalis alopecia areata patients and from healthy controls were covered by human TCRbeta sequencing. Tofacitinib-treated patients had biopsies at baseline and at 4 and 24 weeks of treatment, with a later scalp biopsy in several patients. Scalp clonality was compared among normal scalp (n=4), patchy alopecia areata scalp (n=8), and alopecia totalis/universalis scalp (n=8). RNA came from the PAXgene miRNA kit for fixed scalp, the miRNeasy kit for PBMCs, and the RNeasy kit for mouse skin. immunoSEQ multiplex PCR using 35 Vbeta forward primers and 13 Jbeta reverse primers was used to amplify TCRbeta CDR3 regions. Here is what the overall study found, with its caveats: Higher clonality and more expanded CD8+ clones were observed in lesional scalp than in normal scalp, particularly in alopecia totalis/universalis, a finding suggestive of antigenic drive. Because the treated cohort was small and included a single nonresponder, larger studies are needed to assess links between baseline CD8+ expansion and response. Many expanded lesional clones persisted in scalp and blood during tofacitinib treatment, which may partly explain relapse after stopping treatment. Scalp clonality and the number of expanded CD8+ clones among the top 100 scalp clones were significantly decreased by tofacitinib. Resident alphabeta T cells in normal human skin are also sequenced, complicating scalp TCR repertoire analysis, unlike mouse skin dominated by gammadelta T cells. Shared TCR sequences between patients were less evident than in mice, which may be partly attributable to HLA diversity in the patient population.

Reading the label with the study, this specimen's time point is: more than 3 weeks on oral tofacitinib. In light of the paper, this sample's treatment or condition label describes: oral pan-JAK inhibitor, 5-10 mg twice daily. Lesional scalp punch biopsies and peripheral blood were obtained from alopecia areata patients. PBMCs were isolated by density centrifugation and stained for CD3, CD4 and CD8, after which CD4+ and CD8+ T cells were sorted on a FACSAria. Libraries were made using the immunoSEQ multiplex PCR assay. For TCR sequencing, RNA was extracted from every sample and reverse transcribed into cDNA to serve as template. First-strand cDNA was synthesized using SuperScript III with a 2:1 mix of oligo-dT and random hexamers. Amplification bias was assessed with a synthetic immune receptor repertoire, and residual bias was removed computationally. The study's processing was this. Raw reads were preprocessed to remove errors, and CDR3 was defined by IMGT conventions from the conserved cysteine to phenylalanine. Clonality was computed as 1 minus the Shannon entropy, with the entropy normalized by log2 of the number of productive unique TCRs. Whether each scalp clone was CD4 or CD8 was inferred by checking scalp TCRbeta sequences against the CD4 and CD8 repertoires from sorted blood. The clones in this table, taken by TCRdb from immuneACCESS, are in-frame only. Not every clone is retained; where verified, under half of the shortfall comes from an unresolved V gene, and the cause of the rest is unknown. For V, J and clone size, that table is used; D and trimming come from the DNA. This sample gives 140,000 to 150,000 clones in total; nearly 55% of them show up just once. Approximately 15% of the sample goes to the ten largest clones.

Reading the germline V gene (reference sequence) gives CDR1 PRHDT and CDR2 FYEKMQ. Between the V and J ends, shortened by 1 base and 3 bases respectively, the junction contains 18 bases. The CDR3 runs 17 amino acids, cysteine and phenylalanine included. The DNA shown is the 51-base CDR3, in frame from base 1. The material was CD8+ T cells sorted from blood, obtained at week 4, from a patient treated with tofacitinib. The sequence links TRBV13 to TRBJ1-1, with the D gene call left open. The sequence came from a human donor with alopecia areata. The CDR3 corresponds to CASSLAISDGEDTEAFF. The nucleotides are TGTGCCAGCAGCTTAGCTATTTCCGACGGGGAAGACACTGAAGCTTTCTTT.